This T cell receptor (beta chain) was sequenced during a study of shared clonotypes between healthy human individuals. Study overall: Three plates were used per donor for CD4 naive, three for CD4 memory, two for CD8 naive and one for CD8 memory. Findings and limits, study-wide: Estimated richness was generally greater in naive than memory subsets.

Sorted-subset replicate PCR reactions contained approximately 190 ng DNA, corresponding to tens of thousands of T cell genomes. Using immunoSEQ multiplex PCR, the repertoire was profiled, and TCRdb retains in-frame clones only, with some absent. Of about 2.3 million clones in the sample, around 93% were seen once. The CDR3 loop spans 17 amino acids. The V and J ends lost 0 bases and 0 bases, in that order; junction bases with no gene match: 5. The V gene's germline CDR1 is SGHDT and CDR2 YYEEEE. A note on this clone: Its antigen remains unidentified.

This clonotype was sampled from a man younger than 30 in good health. Some clones in this sample may be carry-over from other donors' samples. The specimen sequenced was naive CD4+ T cells from PBMCs. Subset defined: CD45RA+ positively selected. This chain uses TRBV5-6 with TRBJ2-3; TRBD2 matches 9 bases. CDR3 in DNA: TGTGCCAGCAGCTTGGCTACTAGCGGGCTTAGCACAGATACGCAGTATTTT. It yields the protein CASSLATSGLSTDTQYF.